This T cell receptor (beta chain) appears in the sequencing data of a study of control samples from healthy donors and cancer patients. This CDR3 contains 11 residues. From germline, CDR1 is LNHDA and CDR2 SQIVND (reference sequence). Trimming took 4 bases from V and 4 from J, leaving 3 bases between them. The table came from immunoSEQ multiplex PCR; TCRdb's copy has only in-frame clones and leaves some out. There are about 220,000 clones in the sample; about 93% occur only once, and approximately 1.5% lies in the top ten. The sequenced sample was blood. The clonotype comes from a man aged 45-65 years in good health. V and J are TRBV19 and TRBJ2-3, with D hard to call. Here the CDR3 DNA reads TGTGCCAGTAGTAACGCAGATACGCAGTATTTT. This translates into CASSNADTQYF.